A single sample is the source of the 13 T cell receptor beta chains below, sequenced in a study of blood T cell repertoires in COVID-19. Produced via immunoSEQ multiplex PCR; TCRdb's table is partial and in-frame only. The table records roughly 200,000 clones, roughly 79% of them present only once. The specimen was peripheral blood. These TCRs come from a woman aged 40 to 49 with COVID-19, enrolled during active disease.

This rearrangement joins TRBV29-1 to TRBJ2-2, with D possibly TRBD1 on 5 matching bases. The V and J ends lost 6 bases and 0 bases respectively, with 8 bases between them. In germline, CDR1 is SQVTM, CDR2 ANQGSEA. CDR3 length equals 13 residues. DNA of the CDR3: TGCAGCGTAACAGGAGCGAACACCGGGGAGCTGTTTTTT. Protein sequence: CSVTGANTGELFF.

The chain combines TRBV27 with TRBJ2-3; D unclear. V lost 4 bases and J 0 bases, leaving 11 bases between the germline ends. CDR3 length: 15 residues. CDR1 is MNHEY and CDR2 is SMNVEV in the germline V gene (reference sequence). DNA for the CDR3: TGTGCCAGCAGTTCCCCGTCAGGAAGCACAGATACGCAGTATTTT. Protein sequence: CASSSPSGSTDTQYF.

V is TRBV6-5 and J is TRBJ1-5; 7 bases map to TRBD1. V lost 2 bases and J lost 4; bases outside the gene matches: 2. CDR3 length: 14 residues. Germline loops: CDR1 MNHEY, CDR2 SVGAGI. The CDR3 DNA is TGTGCCAGCAGTTACACAGGGGTTAATCAGCCCCAGCATTTT. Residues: CASSYTGVNQPQHF.

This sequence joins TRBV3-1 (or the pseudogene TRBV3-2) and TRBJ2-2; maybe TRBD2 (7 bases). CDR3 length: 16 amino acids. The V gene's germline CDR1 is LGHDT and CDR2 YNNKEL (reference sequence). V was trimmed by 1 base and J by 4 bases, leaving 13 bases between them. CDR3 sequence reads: CASSQVRGGITGELFF. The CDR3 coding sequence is TGTGCCAGCAGCCAAGTTAGGGGGGGAATCACCGGGGAGCTGTTTTTT.

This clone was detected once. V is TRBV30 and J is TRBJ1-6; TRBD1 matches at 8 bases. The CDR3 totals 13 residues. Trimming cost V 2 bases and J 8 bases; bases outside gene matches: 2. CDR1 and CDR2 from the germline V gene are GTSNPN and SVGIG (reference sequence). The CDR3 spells CAWSSGGDSPLHF. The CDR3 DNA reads TGTGCCTGGAGTTCAGGGGGCGATTCACCCCTCCACTTT.

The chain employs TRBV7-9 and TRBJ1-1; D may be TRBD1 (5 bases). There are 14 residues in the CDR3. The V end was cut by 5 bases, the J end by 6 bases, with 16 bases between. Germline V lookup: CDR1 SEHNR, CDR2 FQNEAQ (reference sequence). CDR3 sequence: CASSKPRAVAEAFF. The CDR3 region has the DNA TGTGCCAGCAGCAAACCCAGGGCGGTCGCTGAAGCTTTCTTT.

The CDR3 region is CASRRTSGGIVGEQFF. The CDR3 nucleotides are TGTGCCAGTAGGAGGACTAGCGGGGGGATCGTTGGTGAGCAGTTCTTC. The chain has TRBV19 and TRBJ2-1, with 14 bases aligning to TRBD2. V lost 6 bases and J lost 9; bases outside the gene matches: 10. Germline V gene lookup returns CDR1 LNHDA and CDR2 SQIVND (reference sequence). This CDR3 is built from 16 residues.

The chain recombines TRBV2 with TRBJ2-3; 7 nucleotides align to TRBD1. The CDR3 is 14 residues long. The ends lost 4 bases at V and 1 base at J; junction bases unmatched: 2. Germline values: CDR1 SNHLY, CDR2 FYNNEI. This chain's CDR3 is CASSVTGGTDTQYF. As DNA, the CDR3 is TGTGCCAGCAGTGTCACAGGGGGCACAGATACGCAGTATTTT.

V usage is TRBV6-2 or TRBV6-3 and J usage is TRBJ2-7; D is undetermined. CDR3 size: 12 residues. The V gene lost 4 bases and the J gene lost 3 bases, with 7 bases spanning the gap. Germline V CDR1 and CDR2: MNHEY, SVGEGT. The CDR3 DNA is TGTGCCAGCAGTTTTGCGTTCTACGAGCAGTACTTC. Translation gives CASSFAFYEQYF.

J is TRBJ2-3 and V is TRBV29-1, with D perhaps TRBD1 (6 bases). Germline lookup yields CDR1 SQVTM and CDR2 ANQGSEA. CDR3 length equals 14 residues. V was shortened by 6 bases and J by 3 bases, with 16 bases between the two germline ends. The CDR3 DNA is TGCAGCGTGGGACCGACAGGTCGTACAGATACGCAGTATTTT. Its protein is CSVGPTGRTDTQYF.

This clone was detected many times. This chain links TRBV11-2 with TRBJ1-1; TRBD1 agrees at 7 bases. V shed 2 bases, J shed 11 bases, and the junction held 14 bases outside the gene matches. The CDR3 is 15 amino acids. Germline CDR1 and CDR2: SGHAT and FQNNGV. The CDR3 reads CASSLTNPSQGLAFF. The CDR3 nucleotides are TGTGCCAGCAGCTTAACCAATCCTTCACAGGGGTTGGCTTTCTTT.

DNA of the CDR3: TGTGCCAGCGGTCTAGCGGGACCCTACAATGAGCAGTTCTTC. Translation: CASGLAGPYNEQFF. This chain joins TRBV28 and TRBJ2-1; 9 nucleotides line up with TRBD2. The V gene's germline CDR1 is MDHEN and CDR2 SYDVKM. The CDR3 has 14 residues. J gave up 2 bases and V 8 bases, and 4 bases lay outside the gene matches. Full variable domain (remainder filled in from reference TRBV28 and TRBJ2-1): DVKVTQSSRYLVKRTGEKVFLECVQDMDHENMFWYRQDPGLGLRLIYFSYDVKMKEKGDIPEGYSVSREKKERFSLILESASTNQTSMYLCASGLAGPYNEQFFGPGTRLTVL.

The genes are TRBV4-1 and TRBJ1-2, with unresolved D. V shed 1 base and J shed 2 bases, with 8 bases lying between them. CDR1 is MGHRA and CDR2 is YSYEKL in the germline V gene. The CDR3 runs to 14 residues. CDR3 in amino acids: CASSQAEANYGYTF. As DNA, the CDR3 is TGCGCCAGCAGCCAAGCAGAGGCCAACTATGGCTACACCTTC.